Following are 25 T cell receptor beta chains from one sample sequenced in a study of OX40 agonist ivuxolimab in advanced cancers. Data came from immunoSEQ multiplex PCR; TCRdb stores just in-frame clones and leaves some out. Of roughly 60,000 clones listed, around 90% were seen once; the top ten hold approximately 0.61%. The source material was CD4+ or CD8+ T cells sorted from blood, sampled in a trial of the OX40 agonist ivuxolimab. The receptors shown here come from an adult with an advanced solid tumor such as melanoma, head and neck, liver or kidney cancer.

This clone was seen just once. V usage is TRBV13 and J usage is TRBJ2-3, with 8 bases lining up with TRBD2. The CDR3 loop spans 17 amino acids. V shed 5 bases, J shed 5 bases, and the junction held 15 bases outside the gene matches. The V gene's germline CDR1 is PRHDT and CDR2 FYEKMQ (reference sequence). The CDR3 is CASSPSLGLEREDTQYF. CDR3 DNA: TGTGCCAGCAGCCCGAGCCTGGGACTAGAAAGGGAAGATACGCAGTATTTT.

The V and J genes are TRBV9 and TRBJ1-4; tentative D call: TRBD1 (5 bases). CDR3 length: 16 residues. Germline CDR1 and CDR2: SGDLS and YYNGEE. Trimming pared 0 bases from V and 3 bases from J, leaving 12 bases between. Written as DNA, the CDR3 is TGTGCCAGCAGCGTAGGTGGAGGGGTGGCTAATGAAAAACTGTTTTTT. Translated: CASSVGGGVANEKLFF.

This clone was recorded only once. The CDR3 nucleotides are TGTGCCAGAAGCCACCTAGTTAACCTAGCCAAAAACATTCAGTACTTC. Its translation is CARSHLVNLAKNIQYF. The rearrangement links TRBV5-3 to TRBJ2-4; D is unresolved. TRBV5-3 is assigned to the ORF class and has an uncertain function. Deletions cut 4 bases from V and 0 bases from J, with 14 bases between. CDR3 length: 16 residues.

The V call is TRBV9, the J call TRBJ1-3, with TRBD1 as a possible D gene (6 bases). Germline CDR1 and CDR2: SGDLS and YYNGEE. The CDR3 has 18 amino acids. Trimming took off 0 bases at V and 2 bases at J, with 18 bases between the two ends. The CDR3 DNA sequence: TGTGCCAGCAGCGTAGCTTGGGGGGACAATGGACCTGGAAACACCATATATTTT. Residues: CASSVAWGDNGPGNTIYF.

The CDR3, as DNA: TGTGCCAGTAGTAAAAGGACAGGAATCGATACGCAGTATTTT. Translated, it gives CASSKRTGIDTQYF. The chain uses TRBV19 and TRBJ2-3; 7 bases match TRBD1. The germline V gene has CDR1 LNHDA and CDR2 SQIVND (reference sequence). With 4 bases clipped from V and 6 bases from J, the junction kept 7 bases outside the gene matches. CDR3 size: 14 residues.

J is TRBJ2-3 and V is TRBV27, with D perhaps matching TRBD1 or TRBD2 (5 bases each). Trimming stripped 2 bases from V and 5 bases from J, with 17 bases between. The germline CDR1 and CDR2 sequences are MNHEY and SMNVEV (reference sequence). The CDR3 is made up of 16 amino acids. CDR3 in DNA: TGTGCCAGCAGTTTAATGGCGAACGGGGCGGTAGATACGCAGTATTTT. Its protein product is CASSLMANGAVDTQYF.

The chain uses TRBV28 and TRBJ2-4; unclear D gene. The CDR3 is 15 amino acids. From germline, CDR1 is MDHEN and CDR2 SYDVKM. Trimming removed 2 bases at V and 0 bases at J, with 8 bases between. For the CDR3, the DNA is TGTGCCAGCAGTTTAAGCACAGTAGCCAAAAACATTCAGTACTTC. This translates into CASSLSTVAKNIQYF.

V and J are TRBV11-2 and TRBJ2-3, with a weak D call TRBD2 (6 bases). V dropped 2 bases and J dropped 6 bases, with 12 bases sitting between them. The CDR3 is 14 residues long. The V gene's germline CDR1 is SGHAT and CDR2 FQNNGV. CDR3 amino acids: CASSLLGGGDTQYF. Here the CDR3 DNA reads TGTGCCAGCAGCTTACTTGGTGGGGGGGATACGCAGTATTTT. The variable domain in full, with the rest retrieved from reference TRBV11-2 and TRBJ2-3, is EAGVAQSPRYKIIEKRQSVAFWCNPISGHATLYWYQQILGQGPKLLIQFQNNGVVDDSQLPKDRFSAERLKGVDSTLKIQPAKLEDSAVYLCASSLLGGGDTQYFGPGTRLTVL.

The chain carries TRBV2 and TRBJ2-3, with 8 bases that match TRBD2. V gave up 6 bases and J gave up 5 bases; unmatched junction bases: 4. Germline loops: CDR1 SNHLY, CDR2 FYNNEI. CDR3 size: 13 residues. CDR3 residues: CASRMTSEDTQYF. For the CDR3, the DNA is TGTGCCAGCAGGATGACTAGCGAAGATACGCAGTATTTT.

The chain combines TRBV7-3 with TRBJ2-5; D is tentatively TRBD1 or TRBD2 (5 bases each). The CDR3 is 16 residues long. Germline V gene lookup returns CDR1 SGHTA and CDR2 FQGTGA. Deletions cut 5 bases from V and 0 bases from J, with 16 bases between. DNA of the CDR3: TGTGCCAGCAGCCCCGGGGCCAGCGGCAACCAAGAGACCCAGTACTTC. It yields the protein CASSPGASGNQETQYF.

In its sample, this clone was seen once. The chain couples TRBV10-2 to TRBJ1-6; D is undetermined. The CDR3 length is 16 residues. Trimming removed 4 bases at V and 6 bases at J, with 16 bases between. Germline V gene sequence: CDR1 WSHSY, CDR2 SAAADI. The CDR3 nucleotides read TGCGCCAGCAGTGGTCGGCAGGCGCCGGTTAATTCACCCCTCCACTTT. It specifies CASSGRQAPVNSPLHF.

The rearrangement uses TRBV9 and TRBJ2-3; 9 bases map to TRBD2. Germline V gene sequence: CDR1 SGDLS, CDR2 YYNGEE. The CDR3 is made up of 15 amino acids. V lost 6 bases to trimming and J lost 6 bases; unmatched junction nucleotides: 11. The CDR3, as DNA: TGTGCCAGCACCGGGCGGCTAGCGGGATCGGATACGCAGTATTTT. Encoded protein: CASTGRLAGSDTQYF.

V usage is TRBV6-6 and J usage is TRBJ2-5; D might be TRBD1 or TRBD2, each matching 5 bases. From germline, CDR1 is MNHNY and CDR2 SVGAGI (reference sequence). This CDR3 is built from 14 residues. Trimming took off 5 bases at V and 5 bases at J, with 15 bases between the two ends. CDR3 sequence: CASSRLMGEETQYF. The CDR3 DNA sequence: TGTGCCAGCAGTCGATTAATGGGGGAGGAGACCCAGTACTTC.

This clone appeared once. This rearrangement joins TRBV15 to TRBJ2-3; TRBD2 is a possible D gene (5 bases). Germline V gives CDR1 LNHNV, CDR2 YYDKDF (reference sequence). The CDR3 is 15 amino acids. Trimming took 4 bases from V and 1 from J, leaving 12 bases between them. The DNA for the CDR3 is TGTGCCACCAGCAAGACCGACGGGGGCACAGATACGCAGTATTTT. This gives the protein CATSKTDGGTDTQYF.

V gene TRBV4-1 combines with J gene TRBJ2-3; the match to TRBD2 covers 8 bases. Per the germline V gene, CDR1 is MGHRA and CDR2 is YSYEKL. This CDR3 comprises 17 residues. Unmatched junction bases numbered 21, after V lost 2 bases and J lost 14 bases. The CDR3 sequence is CASSQPSPLLAGRSPYF. The CDR3, as DNA: TGCGCCAGCAGCCAACCTTCCCCCTTGCTAGCGGGTAGGAGTCCGTATTTT.

The chain carries TRBV30 and TRBJ2-7, with D possibly TRBD2 on 6 matching bases. The CDR3 spans 14 residues. The germline V gene encodes CDR1 GTSNPN and CDR2 SVGIG (reference sequence). Trimming cost V 2 bases and J 3 bases, with 14 bases left between them. The CDR3 DNA reads as TGTGCCTGGAGTTCCGGGACTTTAATCTACGAGCAGTACTTC. Translating gives CAWSSGTLIYEQYF. Full variable domain (remainder filled in from reference TRBV30 and TRBJ2-7): SQTIHQWPATLVQPVGSPLSLECTVEGTSNPNLYWYRQAAGRGLQLLFYSVGIGQISSEVPQNLSASRPQDRQFILSSKKLLLSDSGFYLCAWSSGTLIYEQYFGPGTRLTVT.

The chain recombines TRBV9 with TRBJ2-7, with 7 positions matching TRBD2. J gave up 5 bases and V 2 bases, and 7 bases lay outside the gene matches. CDR1 is SGDLS, CDR2 YYNGEE, per germline. This CDR3 is 14 amino acids long. The CDR3 region is CASSVDPGGNEQYF. CDR3 sequence (DNA): TGTGCCAGCAGCGTTGACCCGGGGGGTAACGAGCAGTACTTC.

The gene calls are TRBV4-2 and TRBJ2-1; 12 bases agree with TRBD2. Per germline, CDR1 LGHNA and CDR2 YNFKEQ. The V and J ends lost 6 bases and 10 bases, in that order; junction bases with no gene match: 10. The CDR3 has 15 amino acids. The CDR3 reads CASRSLAGGPQEQFF. CDR3 DNA: TGTGCCAGCAGGTCTCTAGCGGGAGGGCCACAAGAGCAGTTCTTC.

The rearrangement links TRBV5-5 to TRBJ2-3, with no clear D. The CDR3 consists of 13 residues. The germline gives CDR1 SGHKS, CDR2 YYEKEE (reference sequence). With 4 bases removed from V and 2 bases from J, the gap between germline ends came to 8 bases. DNA for the CDR3: TGTGCCAGCAGCCAAAGTACCACAGATACGCAGTATTTT. Translated: CASSQSTTDTQYF.

The CDR3 nucleotides read TGTGCCAGTAGTGGGCAAGTGGGGGATGAAAAACTGTTTTTT. Encoded protein: CASSGQVGDEKLFF. J is TRBJ1-4 and V is TRBV19; tentative D call: TRBD1 (5 bases). The CDR3 totals 14 residues. Germline CDR1 and CDR2: LNHDA and SQIVND (reference sequence). V lost 5 bases and J 6 bases, leaving 13 bases between the germline ends. Supplemented by reference TRBV19 and TRBJ1-4, the full variable domain reads DGGITQSPKYLFRKEGQNVTLSCEQNLNHDAMYWYRQDPGQGLRLIYYSQIVNDFQKGDIAEGYSVSREKKESFPLTVTSAQKNPTAFYLCASSGQVGDEKLFFGSGTQLSVL.

The gene calls are TRBV27 and TRBJ1-1, with a tentative D call TRBD1 (6 bases). The CDR3 loop spans 16 amino acids. The germline CDR1 and CDR2 sequences are MNHEY and SMNVEV (reference sequence). Deletions cut 7 bases from V and 5 bases from J, with 23 bases between. The CDR3 loop reads CASTQNVAGVKTEAFF. Here the CDR3 DNA reads TGTGCCAGCACCCAAAATGTGGCAGGGGTAAAGACTGAAGCTTTCTTT.

This clone was seen a single time. V is TRBV5-1 and J is TRBJ2-5; tentative D call: TRBD2 (6 bases). This CDR3 has 15 amino acids. Germline V gene lookup returns CDR1 SGHRS and CDR2 YFSETQ. The ends were cut back, 2 bases at V and 2 bases at J, with 13 bases in the middle. The CDR3 region has the DNA TGCGCCAGCAGCTTCGGTCCTAGCGATCAAGAGACCCAGTACTTC. Residues: CASSFGPSDQETQYF.

The chain recombines TRBV11-2 with TRBJ2-1; 7 nucleotides agree with TRBD1. The ends lost 5 bases at V and 6 bases at J; junction bases unmatched: 13. The CDR3 has 16 amino acids. Germline loops: CDR1 SGHAT, CDR2 FQNNGV. CDR3 sequence: CASSTNPGTVPNEQFF. In DNA form, the CDR3 reads TGTGCCAGCAGCACGAACCCCGGGACAGTCCCCAATGAGCAGTTCTTC.

This rearrangement joins TRBV30 to TRBJ1-1; D is unresolved. The germline V gene encodes CDR1 GTSNPN and CDR2 SVGIG (reference sequence). The CDR3 sequence is 14 residues long. V lost 7 bases and J 6 bases, leaving 21 bases between the germline ends. CDR3 protein: CASIWSVGGAEAFF. DNA for the CDR3: TGTGCCTCCATTTGGAGTGTAGGAGGCGCTGAAGCTTTCTTT.

The V call is TRBV28, the J call TRBJ2-1; TRBD2 agrees at 11 bases. The V segment lost 4 bases and the J segment 4 bases; nucleotides outside the gene matches: 3. The CDR3 extends over 15 amino acids. Germline assignment: CDR1 MDHEN and CDR2 SYDVKM. The CDR3 protein is CASSWGLAVYNEQFF. The CDR3 bases are TGTGCCAGCAGTTGGGGACTAGCGGTTTACAATGAGCAGTTCTTC.